This section outlines one TCR beta chain sequence together with its context. As yet, its antigen is unknown. This sample was included in a study of CD8 T cells in Susac syndrome. Sequencing of TCR beta was performed on blood CD8+ T cells and on blood CD4+ T cells. Reverse transcription of roughly 0.5 to 1 ug RNA was carried out with random hexamers. The authors amplified TCR beta CDR3 across 54 Vbeta and 13 Jbeta using immunoSEQ multiplex PCR. TCRdb used MiXCR to reprocess the immunoSEQ multiplex PCR reads, holding one entry per CDR3 protein. Of about 400,000 distinct CDR3 sequences in the sample, around 85% are singletons; the top ten hold about 0.1%. Study results and limitations: That the number of individuals in its TCR sequencing and HLA analysis was relatively small was acknowledged by the study.

Germline-derived CDR1 and CDR2 are SGHVS and FQNEAQ. The CDR3 is made up of 17 amino acids. The J segment lost 6 bases and the V segment lost 1 base, leaving 14 bases of the junction unmatched. Material for sequencing was CD8+ T cells from PBMCs. This TCR derives from a human donor with multiple sclerosis. The chain carries TRBV7-8 and TRBJ2-5; TRBD1 aligns across 7 bases. The DNA for the CDR3 is TGTGCCAGCAGCTTAGGGGTAGGGGGCGCAGAGGGAAAGACCCAGTACTTC. Translated, it gives CASSLGVGGAEGKTQYF.